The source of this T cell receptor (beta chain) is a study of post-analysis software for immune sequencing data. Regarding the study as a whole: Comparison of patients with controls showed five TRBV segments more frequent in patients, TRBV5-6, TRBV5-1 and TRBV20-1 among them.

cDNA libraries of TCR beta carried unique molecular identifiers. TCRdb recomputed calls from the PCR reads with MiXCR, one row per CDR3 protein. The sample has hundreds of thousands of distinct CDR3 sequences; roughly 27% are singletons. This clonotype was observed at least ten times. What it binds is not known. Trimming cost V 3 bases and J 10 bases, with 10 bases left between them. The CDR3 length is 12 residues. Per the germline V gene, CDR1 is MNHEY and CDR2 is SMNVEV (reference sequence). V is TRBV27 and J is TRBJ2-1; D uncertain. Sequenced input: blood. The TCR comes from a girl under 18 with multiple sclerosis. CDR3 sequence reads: CASSFLLGEQFF. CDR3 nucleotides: TGTGCCAGCAGTTTCCTGTTGGGGGAGCAGTTCTTC.